This TCR beta chain was obtained from a study of blood T cell repertoires in COVID-19. Study details: T cells, B-cell-depleted T cells, or PBMCs supplied cDNA or gDNA.

Repertoires were generated with immunoSEQ multiplex PCR, while TCRdb's copy carries only in-frame clones and drops some. The table includes roughly 24,000 clones, approximately 77% detected once. Trimming removed 0 bases from V and 5 bases from J; junction bases left unmatched: 5. The CDR3 consists of 16 residues. From germline, CDR1 is LGHNA and CDR2 YSLEER. Sequenced input: peripheral blood. This TCR derives from a human donor in a cohort sampled during active COVID-19. The chain links TRBV4-3 to TRBJ2-7; TRBD1 matches at 12 bases. In DNA form, the CDR3 reads TGCGCCAGCAGCCAAGATATAGGGACAGGGGGCGACGAGCAGTACTTC. Its translation: CASSQDIGTGGDEQYF.